This T cell receptor beta chain was found in a study of patients and donors after allogeneic stem cell transplantation. Each CDR3 protein gets one entry after TCRdb re-called the RT-PCR reads with MiXCR. The top ten hold 36% of the sample, which has about 16,000 distinct CDR3 sequences, about 30% seen once. This sequence originates from a human donor who was either an allogeneic HSCT recipient or a stem cell or donor lymphocyte infusion donor (not recorded which). It is not recorded whose cells these are; they may come from a transplant donor. The specimen sequenced was blood, either unsorted or a sorted T cell fraction (not recorded which).

CDR3 bases: TGTGCCAGCAGCCAAACCCGGGACAGGGAGCCCCAGCATTTT. This codes for CASSQTRDREPQHF. J is TRBJ1-5 and V is TRBV4-2, with TRBD1 identical over 9 bases. Trimming took 2 bases from V and 8 from J; bases not matched to a gene: 4. CDR1 and CDR2 from the germline V gene are LGHNA and YNFKEQ. This CDR3 comprises 14 residues.